Below, one T cell receptor (beta chain) is given with its context. The data stem from a study of blood T cell repertoires in COVID-19. Across the study: The United States, Italy and Spain supplied acute and convalescent COVID-19 samples.

Per the original methods: Cell counts per sample came from amplifying reference gene primers. The method was immunoSEQ multiplex PCR; TCRdb's version includes in-frame clones alone and lacks a portion of them. V and J calls and clone size follow that table, whereas D and trimming were derived from the DNA. The repertoire holds 70,000 to 80,000 clones, approximately 89% seen once, with roughly 5% in the top ten. The V gene end was trimmed by 7 bases and the J gene end by 3 bases; junction bases not matched to a gene: 5. The CDR3 consists of 14 residues. The germline V gene encodes CDR1 SNHLY and CDR2 FYNNEI.

V usage is TRBV2 and J usage is TRBJ1-5; 8 bases are shared with TRBD1. Sequences were obtained from peripheral blood. The TCR was taken from an older woman with active COVID-19. The CDR3: CASTSDRVNQPQHF. CDR3 DNA sequence: TGTGCCAGCACTTCGGACAGGGTCAATCAGCCCCAGCATTTT.